Below are 21 T cell receptor beta chains sequenced from a single sample in a study of low-dose radiotherapy and immunotherapy resistance in tumors. The time point denotes: before trial treatment. Gene-specific TRAV and TRBV primers were used for first-strand cDNA, covering alpha and beta chains. Using a constant-region primer together with a V-primer adapter, TCRs were subjected to about 18 PCR cycles of amplification. Each CDR3 protein gets one entry after TCRdb re-called the reads with MiXCR. The data hold about 82,000 distinct CDR3 sequences, with approximately 20% observed a single time. The sample in question was PBMCs, obtained before treatment. These receptors were taken from a male donor with prostate cancer.

At least ten counts were recorded for this clonotype. The gene calls are TRBV3-1 and TRBJ1-1; possible D gene TRBD1, 5 bases. Trimming pared 3 bases from V and 6 bases from J, leaving 8 bases between. CDR1 is LGHDT, CDR2 YNNKEL, per germline (reference sequence). This CDR3 is 12 amino acids long. CDR3 sequence: CASSHGDAEAFF. The CDR3 bases are TGTGCCAGCAGCCACGGGGACGCTGAAGCTTTCTTT.

In this sample, this clonotype turned up many times. The V and J genes are TRBV20-1 and TRBJ2-1; no clear D gene. In germline, CDR1 is DFQATT, CDR2 SNEGSKA (reference sequence). Between the trimmed V and J ends, which lost 6 bases and 1 base, there was a span of 10 bases. This CDR3 spans 13 amino acids. In nucleotides, the CDR3 is TGCAGTGCCCCCACAGCGTCCTACAATGAGCAGTTCTTC. This codes for CSAPTASYNEQFF.

This clonotype was seen many times. The chain is built from TRBV19 and TRBJ1-6; the D gene is possibly TRBD1 (5 bases). V dropped 3 bases and J dropped 6 bases, with 18 bases sitting between them. Germline assignment: CDR1 LNHDA and CDR2 SQIVND (reference sequence). The length of the CDR3 is 17 residues. DNA of the CDR3: TGTGCCAGTAGTATGGGAGACAGAGCTAACCGTAATTCACCCCTCCACTTT. This sequence encodes CASSMGDRANRNSPLHF.

The genes are TRBV5-1 and TRBJ2-5; unclear D gene. V was clipped by 2 bases and J by 2 bases, with 10 bases between them. The CDR3 is 14 amino acids. Germline-derived CDR1 and CDR2 are SGHRS and YFSETQ. CDR3: CASSLSAPQETQYF. For the CDR3, the DNA is TGCGCCAGCAGCTTATCAGCACCTCAAGAGACCCAGTACTTC.

This clonotype occurred many times. One end of the junction is discordant with germline, which a read error may explain. The V call is TRBV7-2, the J call TRBJ1-1; D is undetermined. This CDR3 has 14 amino acids. From germline, CDR1 is SGHTA and CDR2 FQGNSA. CDR3 coding DNA: TGCGCCAGCAGCTTGGGCCCGGAGGGTACTGAAGCTTTCTTT. Encoded protein: CASSLGPEGTEAFF.

Concerning this clonotype: With only one base between it and a far larger clone, this is likely a read error. J is TRBJ2-1 and V is TRBV7-7, with D hard to call. The CDR3 consists of 14 residues. Germline loops: CDR1 SSHAT, CDR2 FNYEAQ (reference sequence). CDR3 nucleotides: TGTGCTAGCAGCTTAAATCACGGAGCCTACGAGCAGTTCTTC. It codes for CASSLNHGAYEQFF.

This clonotype was recorded many times. This sequence joins TRBV6-2 or TRBV6-3 and TRBJ2-7; D tentatively fits TRBD1 or TRBD2 (5 bases each). Germline V CDR1 and CDR2: MNHEY, SVGEGT. CDR3 size: 14 residues. Trimming took off 7 bases at V and 2 bases at J, with 15 bases between the two ends. The CDR3 sequence: CASTGGGFTYEQYF. DNA of the CDR3: TGTGCCAGCACGGGTGGGGGATTCACCTACGAGCAGTACTTC.

This clonotype was detected many times. The genes are TRBV2 and TRBJ2-7; a weak D match, TRBD2 (6 bases). Per the germline V gene, CDR1 is SNHLY and CDR2 is FYNNEI. The CDR3 contains 11 residues. V was clipped by 8 bases and J by 5 bases, with 10 bases between them. The CDR3 is CASAGTHEQYF. The CDR3 DNA reads as TGTGCCAGCGCGGGAACCCACGAGCAGTACTTC. The complete variable domain, with remaining parts taken from reference TRBV2 and TRBJ2-7, reads EPEVTQTPSHQVTQMGQEVILRCVPISNHLYFYWYRQILGQKVEFLVSFYNNEISEKSEIFDDQFSVERPDGSNFTLKIRSTKLEDSAMYFCASAGTHEQYFGPGTRLTVT.

This clonotype was observed many times. The J gene is TRBJ1-2, the V gene TRBV30; D uncertain. Germline loops: CDR1 GTSNPN, CDR2 SVGIG (reference sequence). V lost 0 bases and J lost 8, with 13 bases in between. The CDR3 sequence is 13 residues long. In DNA, the CDR3 is TGTGCCTGGAGTGTATCCGCGGGGTTCGGCTACACCTTC. Encoded protein: CAWSVSAGFGYTF.

This clonotype was picked up many times. This rearrangement joins TRBV20-1 to TRBJ2-1, with TRBD1 as a possible D gene (6 bases). This CDR3 is 14 amino acids long. Germline CDR1 DFQATT, CDR2 SNEGSKA (reference sequence). Deletions cut 5 bases from V and 6 bases from J, with 17 bases between. The CDR3 loop is CSAPPDSIPNEQFF. CDR3 coding DNA: TGCAGTGCTCCCCCGGACAGTATCCCCAATGAGCAGTTCTTC.

Many counts were recorded for this clonotype. The V and J genes are TRBV20-1 and TRBJ1-6; 8 bases fit TRBD1. V was clipped by 1 base and J by 0 bases; unmatched bases: 11. The germline V gene has CDR1 DFQATT and CDR2 SNEGSKA (reference sequence). This CDR3 is 19 amino acids long. CDR3 nucleotides: TGCAGTGCTAGAGGGAGAAAGGACAGGGCGAGCTCCTATAATTCACCCCTCCACTTT. Translation gives CSARGRKDRASSYNSPLHF.

This clonotype has a count of ten or more. V gene TRBV7-9 combines with J gene TRBJ2-3, with 11 bases fitting TRBD2. The CDR3 runs to 16 residues. Germline CDR1 reads SEHNR; CDR2 reads FQNEAQ (reference sequence). Unmatched junction bases numbered 6, after V lost 4 bases and J lost 3 bases. This CDR3 reads CASSSLAGGGTDTQYF. The CDR3 region has the DNA TGTGCCAGCAGCTCCCTAGCGGGGGGAGGAACAGATACGCAGTATTTT.

Remarks on this clonotype: A single base is all that separates this from a far larger clone, so a read error is likely. The chain combines TRBV28 with TRBJ2-5, with 11 bases aligning to TRBD1. From germline, CDR1 is MDHEN and CDR2 SYDVKM. The CDR3 length is 14 residues. J lost 11 bases, V lost 6 bases, and 11 bases had no gene match. The CDR3 region is CASRGTGGINEQYF. CDR3 nucleotides: TGTGCCAGCAGAGGGACAGGGGGTATCAATGAGCAGTACTTC.

V gene TRBV19 combines with J gene TRBJ2-7; TRBD2 is a possible D gene (6 bases). This CDR3 is built from 18 residues. The V gene's germline CDR1 is LNHDA and CDR2 SQIVND (reference sequence). V was cut by 3 bases and J by 6 bases, with 27 bases left in between. In nucleotides, the CDR3 is TGTGCCAGTAGTATCGCTAACATGGTCGGGAGTCGTGGCGTCGAGCAGTACTTC. It translates to CASSIANMVGSRGVEQYF.

This clonotype was recorded many times. The rearrangement joins TRBV2 to TRBJ1-6; tentatively, D is TRBD1 (5 bases). CDR3 length equals 13 residues. CDR1 is SNHLY, CDR2 FYNNEI, per germline. V was trimmed by 6 bases and J by 13 bases, leaving 16 bases between them. CDR3 DNA sequence: TGTGCCAGCAGCGGGACGGGAGGTCCGCCCCTCCACTTT. As protein: CASSGTGGPPLHF.

V and J are TRBV25-1 and TRBJ1-1; tentative D call: TRBD1 (6 bases). This CDR3 comprises 13 residues. Germline-derived CDR1 and CDR2 are MGHDK and SYGVNS. The ends were cut back, 3 bases at V and 8 bases at J, with 13 bases in the middle. DNA for the CDR3: TGTGCCAGCAGTGAGTCTTACAGGGCCGAAGCTTTCTTT. It is translated as CASSESYRAEAFF. Supplemented by reference TRBV25-1 and TRBJ1-1, the full variable domain reads EADIYQTPRYLVIGTGKKITLECSQTMGHDKMYWYQQDPGMELHLIHYSYGVNSTEKGDLSSESTVSRIRTEHFPLTLESARPSHTSQYLCASSESYRAEAFFGQGTRLTVV.

With respect to this clonotype: A far larger clone lies a single base away; this is likely a read error. This chain connects TRBV2 to TRBJ2-1; maybe TRBD2 (6 bases). Trimming took off 3 bases at V and 3 bases at J, with 15 bases between the two ends. Per the germline V gene, CDR1 is SNHLY and CDR2 is FYNNEI. CDR3 length: 16 residues. Here the CDR3 reads CASSDLSGGNYNEQFF. The CDR3 bases are TGTGCCAGCAGTGATTTGTCGGGCGGGAACTACAATGAGCAGTTCTTC.

This clonotype was recorded many times. The rearrangement joins TRBV3-1 to TRBJ2-5, with no clear D. V gave up 3 bases and J gave up 0 bases, with 8 bases separating them. This CDR3 is 14 amino acids long. From germline, CDR1 is LGHDT and CDR2 YNNKEL (reference sequence). This chain's CDR3 is CASSHVGNQETQYF. The CDR3 DNA is TGTGCCAGCAGCCACGTTGGGAACCAAGAGACCCAGTACTTC.

The table lists this clonotype with many counts. The chain is built from TRBV10-3 and TRBJ1-3, with D perhaps TRBD1 (6 bases). V lost 10 bases and J 0 bases, leaving 16 bases between the germline ends. The CDR3 contains 15 residues. Germline V CDR1 and CDR2: ENHRY, SYGVKD. Written as DNA, the CDR3 is TGTGCCACCATCCGGGACACAAACTCTGGAAACACCATATATTTT. Its protein is CATIRDTNSGNTIYF.

For this clonotype: This clone may be a read error of a much larger clone one base away. The chain joins TRBV5-1 to TRBJ2-5; the D is unclear. Germline loops: CDR1 SGHRS, CDR2 YFSETQ. The V end lost 0 bases, the J end lost 5 bases, and 11 bases lay between the germline ends. This CDR3 has 14 amino acids. In DNA form, the CDR3 reads TGCGCCAGCAGCTTGGTTCCTACCGGGGAGACCCAGTACTTC. Encoded protein: CASSLVPTGETQYF.

This clonotype showed up many times. The J gene is TRBJ2-7, the V gene TRBV29-1; TRBD2 matches 8 bases. CDR1 and CDR2 (germline): SQVTM, ANQGSEA. After removal of 4 bases from V and 6 bases from J, the junction contained 14 bases not matched to a gene. The CDR3 is made up of 15 amino acids. The CDR3 DNA sequence: TGCAGCGTTGTAAGGGCCCCGGGAGGGCCAGGCGAGCAGTACTTC. Residues: CSVVRAPGGPGEQYF.